The 24 T cell receptor beta chains given below trace back to one sample, sequenced in a study of blood T cells in healthy people across ages. The use of a sample-barcoded 5' primer and a J-beta primer mix characterized a second PCR of about 7 to 12 cycles. TCRdb re-called the 5' RACE reads with MiXCR, one entry per CDR3 protein. In the table there are over 1,300,000 distinct CDR3 sequences, around 59% of which are singletons. Sequenced: blood. The receptor source for this set is a man aged 18 to 30 in good health.

The V call is TRBV11-2, the J call TRBJ2-5, with TRBD1 identical over 9 bases. The V gene's germline CDR1 is SGHAT and CDR2 FQNNGV. V lost 4 bases and J lost 11; bases outside the gene matches: 14. The CDR3 covers 15 residues. CDR3 nucleotide sequence: TGTGCCAGCAGCTCCCTAACCGGGACAGGGTTCGGACAGTACTTC. This encodes CASSSLTGTGFGQYF.

The chain has TRBV3-1 and TRBJ1-2; the D is unclear. V was pared by 1 base and J by 6 bases, with 15 bases between. Germline loops: CDR1 LGHDT, CDR2 YNNKEL (reference sequence). The CDR3 totals 15 residues. The CDR3 DNA follows: TGTGCCAGCAGCCAAGGTCCAGCAATTGATCATGGCTACACCTTC. Translated: CASSQGPAIDHGYTF.

This clonotype showed up just a few times. The J gene is TRBJ2-4, the V gene TRBV3-1, with D perhaps TRBD1 (6 bases). Gene TRBJ2-7 matches the end of the DNA better, so the J call may be wrong. Germline-derived CDR1 and CDR2 are LGHDT and YNNKEL (reference sequence). The CDR3 totals 14 residues. The CDR3 DNA follows: TGTGCCAGCAGCCAAGGACAGGAGAACTACGAGCAGTACTTC. Translating gives CASSQGQENYEQYF.

This chain joins TRBV10-1 and TRBJ2-7; the match to TRBD1 covers 10 bases. This CDR3 region has 13 residues. Germline lookup yields CDR1 WNHNN and CDR2 SYGVQD (reference sequence). Trimming removed 5 bases from V and 6 bases from J; junction bases left unmatched: 4. The CDR3 DNA follows: TGCGCCAGCAGTCCCGGGACAGGGGTCGAGCAGTACTTC. It codes for CASSPGTGVEQYF.

The CDR3: CASSLTPYNEQFF. Here the CDR3 DNA reads TGTGCCAGCAGTCTGACACCCTACAATGAGCAGTTCTTC. The chain uses TRBV6-2 or TRBV6-3 and TRBJ2-1; no clear D. Germline V gives CDR1 MNHEY, CDR2 SVGEGT. The CDR3 contains 13 residues. The germline V and J ends were trimmed by 5 bases and 2 bases, with 7 bases remaining between them.

This clonotype appeared a single time. The chain carries TRBV7-6 and TRBJ2-7; TRBD2 agrees at 7 bases. Looked up from germline, CDR1 is SGHVS and CDR2 is FNYEAQ. This CDR3 is 14 amino acids long. With V trimmed by 1 base and J by 6 bases, 6 bases remained unmatched. The CDR3, as DNA: TGTGCCAGCAGCTTAGGAATAACGGGAGGCGAGCAGTACTTC. The encoded protein is CASSLGITGGEQYF.

The chain employs TRBV7-2 and TRBJ2-5; no reliable D call. Germline V lookup: CDR1 SGHTA, CDR2 FQGNSA. The CDR3 contains 14 residues. With 5 bases removed from V and 11 bases from J, the gap between germline ends came to 21 bases. CDR3 sequence (DNA): TGTGCCAGCAGCCTAAGGTCATTTTTACATGAGCAGTACTTC. Its protein is CASSLRSFLHEQYF.

The rearrangement uses TRBV29-1 and TRBJ2-7, with TRBD2 matching 10 bases. CDR1 is SQVTM and CDR2 is ANQGSEA in the germline V gene. V shed 6 bases, J shed 9 bases, and the junction held 8 bases outside the gene matches. The CDR3 is 12 amino acids. Written as DNA, the CDR3 is TGCAGCGTAGAGGGACTAGCGTTTGGGCAGTACTTC. This codes for CSVEGLAFGQYF.

V and J are TRBV7-8 and TRBJ2-4, with D possibly being TRBD2 (5 bases). CDR3 length equals 15 residues. The V end was cut by 4 bases, the J end by 5 bases, with 15 bases between. Germline V lookup: CDR1 SGHVS, CDR2 FQNEAQ. In DNA form, the CDR3 reads TGTGCCAGCAGCTCCCTAGGTTACGGGGAAAACATTCAGTACTTC. It codes for CASSSLGYGENIQYF.

The V call is TRBV6-2 or TRBV6-3, the J call TRBJ2-7; 9 positions agree with TRBD1. This CDR3 has 16 amino acids. Trimming took 4 bases from V and 5 from J; bases not matched to a gene: 12. Germline values: CDR1 MNHEY, CDR2 SVGEGT. CDR3 coding DNA: TGTGCCAGCAGTTTACGATCGGTACAGGGGGCCCACGAGCAGTACTTC. This codes for CASSLRSVQGAHEQYF.

This chain joins TRBV20-1 and TRBJ2-7; 9 bases map to TRBD1. CDR3 length: 14 residues. CDR1 is DFQATT, CDR2 SNEGSKA, per germline (reference sequence). V trimming: 4 bases; J trimming: 5 bases; junction bases outside the gene matches: 9. The CDR3 is CSAKNGQGIDEQYF. DNA for the CDR3: TGCAGTGCTAAAAACGGACAGGGGATCGACGAGCAGTACTTC.

The CDR3 protein is CASSIQGEIYNEQFF. The CDR3 DNA is TGTGCCAGCAGTATTCAGGGTGAAATTTACAATGAGCAGTTCTTC. The gene calls are TRBV28 and TRBJ2-1, with a tentative D call TRBD1 (5 bases). The ends were cut back, 5 bases at V and 4 bases at J, with 15 bases in the middle. This CDR3 spans 15 amino acids. From germline, CDR1 is MDHEN and CDR2 SYDVKM. The full variable domain, completed using reference TRBV28 and TRBJ2-1, is DVKVTQSSRYLVKRTGEKVFLECVQDMDHENMFWYRQDPGLGLRLIYFSYDVKMKEKGDIPEGYSVSREKKERFSLILESASTNQTSMYLCASSIQGEIYNEQFFGPGTRLTVL.

The chain carries TRBV29-1 and TRBJ2-7; 7 nucleotides match TRBD1. CDR3 length: 13 residues. CDR1 and CDR2 from the germline V gene are SQVTM and ANQGSEA. This CDR3 is CSANAGTAYEQYF. The CDR3 nucleotides are TGCAGTGCGAATGCCGGGACAGCCTACGAGCAGTACTTC.

The CDR3 nucleotides are TGCAGTGCCATCCCAGAAGGGATCCCAGGTCAGCCCCAGCATTTT. The encoded protein is CSAIPEGIPGQPQHF. The chain joins TRBV20-1 to TRBJ1-5; D gene ambiguous. In germline, CDR1 is DFQATT, CDR2 SNEGSKA (reference sequence). The CDR3 runs 15 residues. Trimming stripped 6 bases from V and 6 bases from J, with 21 bases between.

This clonotype was seen more than once but under ten times. The V gene is TRBV6-5, the J gene TRBJ2-7; 9 bases are a match to TRBD2. V shed 6 bases, J shed 0 bases, and the junction held 9 bases outside the gene matches. Germline V gene sequence: CDR1 MNHEY, CDR2 SVGAGI. The CDR3 extends over 16 amino acids. The CDR3 DNA reads TGTGCCAGCAGACCCTTAGCGGGAGAAATCTCCTACGAGCAGTACTTC. Amino acid sequence: CASRPLAGEISYEQYF.

The genes are TRBV10-2 and TRBJ2-6, with 8 bases matching TRBD1. CDR1 is WSHSY and CDR2 is SAAADI in the germline V gene. The CDR3 extends over 17 amino acids. Trimming took 3 bases from V and 3 from J; bases not matched to a gene: 7. The CDR3 region has the DNA TGCGCCAGCAGTGAATCAGCAGGGACAGGTGGGGCCAACGTCCTGACTTTC. Translation: CASSESAGTGGANVLTF.

The chain combines TRBV5-1 with TRBJ2-5; 9 bases match TRBD2. Per germline, CDR1 SGHRS and CDR2 YFSETQ. The CDR3 covers 17 residues. V shed 0 bases and J 3 bases; nucleotides not matched to a gene: 9. The DNA of the CDR3 is TGCGCCAGCAGCTTGGCCTTTAGTAGCGGGAGAGAAGAGACCCAGTACTTC. It codes for CASSLAFSSGREETQYF.

This clonotype has just a few counts. The chain is built from TRBV20-1 and TRBJ2-7, with D perhaps matching TRBD1 (6 bases). V shed 6 bases and J shed 2 bases, with 17 bases lying between them. This CDR3 has 14 amino acids. The germline V gene encodes CDR1 DFQATT and CDR2 SNEGSKA (reference sequence). CDR3: CSADDGTYTYEQYF. DNA of the CDR3: TGCAGTGCCGATGACGGGACATACACCTACGAGCAGTACTTC.

The chain has TRBV27 and TRBJ2-1, with D maybe TRBD1 (5 bases). This CDR3 is built from 15 residues. The V end lost 2 bases, the J end lost 10 bases, and 18 bases lay between the germline ends. The germline V gene has CDR1 MNHEY and CDR2 SMNVEV (reference sequence). CDR3 amino acids: CASSLQGVLNGEQFF. The CDR3 DNA follows: TGTGCCAGCAGTTTACAGGGCGTCCTCAATGGGGAGCAGTTCTTC.

The rearrangement uses TRBV29-1 and TRBJ1-1; D unclear. The CDR3 has 10 amino acids. Trimming removed 1 base at V and 4 bases at J, with 1 base between. Germline CDR1 and CDR2: SQVTM and ANQGSEA. CDR3 amino acids: CSVEVTEAFF. In nucleotides, the CDR3 is TGCAGCGTTGAAGTCACTGAAGCTTTCTTT.

The chain recombines TRBV7-9 with TRBJ2-7; maybe TRBD2 (5 bases). CDR3 size: 14 residues. Trimming removed 4 bases at V and 3 bases at J, with 13 bases between. CDR1 and CDR2 (germline): SEHNR, FQNEAQ (reference sequence). CDR3 residues: CASSSNLGDYEQYF. CDR3 DNA sequence: TGTGCCAGCAGCTCCAATCTGGGAGACTACGAGCAGTACTTC.

The chain is built from TRBV5-1 and TRBJ2-7; 8 bases fit TRBD1. Germline V gene data show CDR1 as SGHRS and CDR2 as YFSETQ. V lost 4 bases, J lost 2 bases, and 8 bases stayed unmatched. The CDR3 has 15 residues. The CDR3 nucleotides are TGCGCCAGCAGCCCAGTCCCGGGACAGGCCTACGAGCAGTACTTC. Translation gives CASSPVPGQAYEQYF.

This sequence joins TRBV28 and TRBJ1-2, with TRBD1 matching over 7 bases. Germline V gives CDR1 MDHEN, CDR2 SYDVKM. CDR3 length equals 11 residues. V lost 10 bases and J lost 8; bases outside the gene matches: 7. The CDR3 region is CATRRGNGYTF. CDR3 nucleotide sequence: TGTGCCACCCGCAGGGGGAACGGCTACACCTTC.

The chain joins TRBV29-1 to TRBJ2-3, with 9 positions matching TRBD1. Germline loops: CDR1 SQVTM, CDR2 ANQGSEA. Trimming removed 2 bases from V and 4 bases from J; junction bases left unmatched: 10. The CDR3 contains 16 residues. This chain's CDR3 is CSVELSGQGVADTQYF. In DNA form, the CDR3 reads TGCAGCGTTGAACTATCGGGACAGGGTGTAGCAGATACGCAGTATTTT.